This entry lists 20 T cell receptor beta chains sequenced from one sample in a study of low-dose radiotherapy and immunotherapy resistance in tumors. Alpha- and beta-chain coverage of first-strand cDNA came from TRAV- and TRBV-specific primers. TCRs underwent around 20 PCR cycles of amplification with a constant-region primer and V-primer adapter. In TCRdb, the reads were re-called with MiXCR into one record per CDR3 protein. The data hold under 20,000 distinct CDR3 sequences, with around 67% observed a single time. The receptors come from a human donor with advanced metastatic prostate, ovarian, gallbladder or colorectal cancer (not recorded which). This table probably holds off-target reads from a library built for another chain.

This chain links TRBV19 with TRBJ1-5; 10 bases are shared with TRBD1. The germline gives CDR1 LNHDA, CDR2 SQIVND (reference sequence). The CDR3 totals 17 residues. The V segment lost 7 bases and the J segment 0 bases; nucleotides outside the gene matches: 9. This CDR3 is CASNSGQGVNSNQPQHF. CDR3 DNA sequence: TGTGCCAGTAACTCAGGACAGGGGGTAAATAGCAATCAGCCCCAGCATTTT.

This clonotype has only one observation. CDR3 sequence: CASSQLEAEQFF. CDR3 in DNA: TGTGCCAGCAGCCAATTAGAAGCGGAGCAGTTCTTC. This chain uses TRBV7-9 with TRBJ2-1, with unresolved D. Germline-derived CDR1 and CDR2 are SEHNR and FQNEAQ (reference sequence). CDR3 length: 12 residues. V was trimmed by 5 bases and J by 10 bases, leaving 12 bases between them.

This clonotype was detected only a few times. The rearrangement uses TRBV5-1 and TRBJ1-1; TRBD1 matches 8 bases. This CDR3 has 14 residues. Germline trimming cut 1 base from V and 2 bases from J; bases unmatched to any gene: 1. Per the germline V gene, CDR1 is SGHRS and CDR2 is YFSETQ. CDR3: CASSLQGANTEAFF. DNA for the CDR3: TGCGCCAGCAGCTTGCAGGGGGCTAACACTGAAGCTTTCTTT.

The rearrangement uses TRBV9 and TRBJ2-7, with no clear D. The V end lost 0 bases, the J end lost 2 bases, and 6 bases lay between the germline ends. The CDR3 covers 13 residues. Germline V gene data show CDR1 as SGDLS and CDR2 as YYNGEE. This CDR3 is CASSVALTYEQYF. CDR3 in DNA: TGTGCCAGCAGCGTAGCCCTTACCTACGAGCAGTACTTC.

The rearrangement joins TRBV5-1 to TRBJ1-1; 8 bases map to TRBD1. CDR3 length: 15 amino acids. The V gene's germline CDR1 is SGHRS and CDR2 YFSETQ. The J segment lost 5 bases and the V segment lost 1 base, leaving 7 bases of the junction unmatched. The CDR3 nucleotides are TGCGCCAGCAGCTTGATAACCGGACAGGGTACTGAAGCTTTCTTT. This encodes CASSLITGQGTEAFF. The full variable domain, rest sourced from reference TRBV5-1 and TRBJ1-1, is KAGVTQTPRYLIKTRGQQVTLSCSPISGHRSVSWYQQTPGQGLQFLFEYFSETQRNKGNFPGRFSGRQFSNSRSEMNVSTLELGDSALYLCASSLITGQGTEAFFGQGTRLTVV.

For the CDR3, the DNA is TGTGCCAGTAGGGCAGCGACTAACTATGGCTACACCTTC. This translates into CASRAATNYGYTF. The V and J genes are TRBV19 and TRBJ1-2; D ambiguous. V gave up 6 bases and J gave up 0 bases, with 8 bases separating them. Germline V gene sequence: CDR1 LNHDA, CDR2 SQIVND (reference sequence). The CDR3 is made up of 13 amino acids.

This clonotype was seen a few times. The CDR3 DNA sequence: TGCGCCAGCAGCTTGGGGACAGGGGTGGCCTACGAGCAGTACTTC. The encoded protein is CASSLGTGVAYEQYF. The V and J genes are TRBV5-1 and TRBJ2-7; 9 bases fit TRBD1. The germline CDR1 and CDR2 sequences are SGHRS and YFSETQ. The V gene end was trimmed by 0 bases and the J gene end by 2 bases; junction bases not matched to a gene: 3. This CDR3 has 15 residues.

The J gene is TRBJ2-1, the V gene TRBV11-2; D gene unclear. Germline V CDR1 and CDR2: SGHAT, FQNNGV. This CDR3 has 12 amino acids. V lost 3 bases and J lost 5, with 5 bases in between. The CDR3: CASSLGDNEQFF. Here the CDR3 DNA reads TGTGCCAGCAGCTTGGGTGACAATGAGCAGTTCTTC.

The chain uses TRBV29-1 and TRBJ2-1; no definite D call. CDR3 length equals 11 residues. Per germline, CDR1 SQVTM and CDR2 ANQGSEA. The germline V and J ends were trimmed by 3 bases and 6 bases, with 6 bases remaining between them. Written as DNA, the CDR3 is TGCAGCGTTGAGATGGTCAATGAGCAGTTCTTC. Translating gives CSVEMVNEQFF.

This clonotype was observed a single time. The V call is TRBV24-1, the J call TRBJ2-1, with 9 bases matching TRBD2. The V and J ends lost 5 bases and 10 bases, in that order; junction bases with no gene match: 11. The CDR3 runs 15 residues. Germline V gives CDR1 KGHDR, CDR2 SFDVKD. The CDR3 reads CATSGIAGAYDEQFF. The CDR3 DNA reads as TGTGCCACCAGTGGAATAGCGGGAGCGTATGACGAGCAGTTCTTC.

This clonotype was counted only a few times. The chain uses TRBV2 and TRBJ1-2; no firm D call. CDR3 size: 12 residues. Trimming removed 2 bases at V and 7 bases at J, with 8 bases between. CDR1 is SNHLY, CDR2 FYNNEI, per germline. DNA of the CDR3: TGTGCCAGCAGTGAACGTAGCGGTGGCTACACCTTC. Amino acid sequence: CASSERSGGYTF.

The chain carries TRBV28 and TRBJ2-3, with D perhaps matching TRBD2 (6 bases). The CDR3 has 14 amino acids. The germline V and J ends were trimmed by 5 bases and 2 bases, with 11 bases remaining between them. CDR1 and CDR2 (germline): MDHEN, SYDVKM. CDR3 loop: CASSPAGNTDTQYF. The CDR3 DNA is TGTGCCAGCAGTCCGGCGGGGAACACAGATACGCAGTATTTT.

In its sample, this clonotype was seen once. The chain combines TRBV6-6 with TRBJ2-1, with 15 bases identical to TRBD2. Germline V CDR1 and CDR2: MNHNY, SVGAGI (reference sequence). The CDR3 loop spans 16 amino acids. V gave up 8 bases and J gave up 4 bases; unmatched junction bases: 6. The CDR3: CASGQGLAGGYNEQFF. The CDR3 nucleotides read TGTGCCAGCGGCCAAGGACTAGCGGGAGGGTACAATGAGCAGTTCTTC.

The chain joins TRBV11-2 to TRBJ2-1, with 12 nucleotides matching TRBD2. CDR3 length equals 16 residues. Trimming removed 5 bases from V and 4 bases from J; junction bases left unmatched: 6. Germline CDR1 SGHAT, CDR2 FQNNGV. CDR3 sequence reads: CASSPLGLAGYNEQFF. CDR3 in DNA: TGTGCCAGCAGCCCCTTGGGACTAGCGGGTTACAATGAGCAGTTCTTC.

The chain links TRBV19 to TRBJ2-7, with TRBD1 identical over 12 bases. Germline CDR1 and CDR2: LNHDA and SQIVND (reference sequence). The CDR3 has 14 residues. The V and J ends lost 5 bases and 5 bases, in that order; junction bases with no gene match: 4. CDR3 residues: CASSGTGGANEQYF. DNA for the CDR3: TGTGCCAGTAGTGGGACAGGGGGCGCGAACGAGCAGTACTTC.

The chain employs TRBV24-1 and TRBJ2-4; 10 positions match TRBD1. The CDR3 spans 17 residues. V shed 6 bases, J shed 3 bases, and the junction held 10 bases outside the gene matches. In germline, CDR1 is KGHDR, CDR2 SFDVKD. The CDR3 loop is CATSSSGTGVGKNIQYF. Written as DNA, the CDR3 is TGTGCCACCAGTTCTTCCGGGACAGGGGTCGGCAAAAACATTCAGTACTTC.

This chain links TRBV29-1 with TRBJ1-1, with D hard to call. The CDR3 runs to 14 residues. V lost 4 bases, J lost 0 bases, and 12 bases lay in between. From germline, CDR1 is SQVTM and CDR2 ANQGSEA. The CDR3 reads CSVVAAEMNTEAFF. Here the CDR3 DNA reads TGCAGCGTTGTGGCCGCAGAAATGAACACTGAAGCTTTCTTT.

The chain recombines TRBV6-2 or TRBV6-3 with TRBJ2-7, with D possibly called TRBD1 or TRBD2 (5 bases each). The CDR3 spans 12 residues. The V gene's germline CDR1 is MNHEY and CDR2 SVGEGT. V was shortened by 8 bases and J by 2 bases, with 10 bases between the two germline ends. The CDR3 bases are TGTGCCAGCGACCAGGGAGCCTACGAGCAGTACTTC. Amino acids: CASDQGAYEQYF.

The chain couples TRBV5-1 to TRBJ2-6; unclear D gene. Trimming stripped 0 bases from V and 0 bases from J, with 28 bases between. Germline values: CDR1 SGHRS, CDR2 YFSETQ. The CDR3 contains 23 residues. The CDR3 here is CASSLDPLLPAKGGLSGANVLTF. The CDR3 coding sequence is TGCGCCAGCAGCTTGGACCCCCTCCTACCCGCCAAGGGTGGGCTCTCTGGGGCCAACGTCCTGACTTTC.

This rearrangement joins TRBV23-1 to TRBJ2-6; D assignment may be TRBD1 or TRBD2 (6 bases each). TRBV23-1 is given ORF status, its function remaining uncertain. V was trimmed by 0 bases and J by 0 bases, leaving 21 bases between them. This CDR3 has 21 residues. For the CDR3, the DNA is TGCGCCAGCAGTCAATCATCCCCGGGGGCAGGGCAACTCTCTGGGGCCAACGTCCTGACTTTC. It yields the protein CASSQSSPGAGQLSGANVLTF.